This passage covers 3 T cell receptor beta chains from one sample sequenced in a study of blood T cell repertoires in COVID-19. The repertoire was sequenced with immunoSEQ multiplex PCR; TCRdb's copy has only in-frame clones and lacks some. Here the sample spans around 130,000 clones, about 89% being singletons. Sequenced input: peripheral blood. Receptors were obtained from a man over 45 with active or convalescent COVID-19.

The chain uses TRBV27 and TRBJ1-6, with unresolved D. Germline loops: CDR1 MNHEY, CDR2 SMNVEV (reference sequence). Trimming left V 1 base short and J 6 bases short, with 10 bases between. The CDR3 contains 15 residues. In nucleotides, the CDR3 is TGTGCCAGCAGTTTATTCCTAGGTCCTAATTCACCCCTCCACTTT. Translating gives CASSLFLGPNSPLHF.

V usage is TRBV29-1 and J usage is TRBJ2-2, with 10 bases that match TRBD2. This CDR3 comprises 14 residues. Germline assignment: CDR1 SQVTM and CDR2 ANQGSEA. J lost 6 bases, V lost 5 bases, and 6 bases had no gene match. The CDR3 sequence is CSVKLAGNAGELFF. DNA for the CDR3: TGCAGCGTTAAACTAGCGGGAAACGCCGGGGAGCTGTTTTTT.

CDR3 in DNA: TGTGCCAGTAGTAGCTCGTCTAGCGGGGGGTATACGCAGTATTTT. As protein: CASSSSSSGGYTQYF. The V call is TRBV19, the J call TRBJ2-3; 11 bases map to TRBD2. V was pared by 4 bases and J by 7 bases, with 7 bases of the junction left unmatched. Looked up from germline, CDR1 is LNHDA and CDR2 is SQIVND (reference sequence). The CDR3 is 15 residues long.